This TCR beta chain was profiled in a study of T-cell memory formation after mild COVID-19. Overall study: There were largely donor-specific TCR clusters. Findings of the study overall: Whether second-wave clones peaking at day 37 were SARS-CoV-2 specific went unconfirmed. Memory from before infection featured some responding clones, which suggests cross-reactive memory joined.

This clonotype was counted only a few times. Its cognate antigen is unknown. Trimming took 5 bases from V and 5 from J, leaving 15 bases between them. The CDR3 spans 14 residues. The germline V gene has CDR1 SNHLY and CDR2 FYNNEI. MiXCR, run by TCRdb on the 5' RACE reads, gives a single entry per CDR3 protein. The sample holds around 100,000 distinct CDR3 sequences; approximately 21% are singletons and the top ten take roughly 37%. The clonotype was recovered from a man between 18 and 29 years old who had mild COVID-19 (a few samples of this study predate the infection). Cell type and time point are not known. The V and J genes are TRBV2 and TRBJ1-1; the D is unclear. The specimen was PBMCs or a T cell subset sorted from them (not recorded which). This CDR3 reads CASSPYKGWTEAFF. CDR3 coding DNA: TGTGCCAGCAGTCCGTATAAGGGCTGGACTGAAGCTTTCTTT.